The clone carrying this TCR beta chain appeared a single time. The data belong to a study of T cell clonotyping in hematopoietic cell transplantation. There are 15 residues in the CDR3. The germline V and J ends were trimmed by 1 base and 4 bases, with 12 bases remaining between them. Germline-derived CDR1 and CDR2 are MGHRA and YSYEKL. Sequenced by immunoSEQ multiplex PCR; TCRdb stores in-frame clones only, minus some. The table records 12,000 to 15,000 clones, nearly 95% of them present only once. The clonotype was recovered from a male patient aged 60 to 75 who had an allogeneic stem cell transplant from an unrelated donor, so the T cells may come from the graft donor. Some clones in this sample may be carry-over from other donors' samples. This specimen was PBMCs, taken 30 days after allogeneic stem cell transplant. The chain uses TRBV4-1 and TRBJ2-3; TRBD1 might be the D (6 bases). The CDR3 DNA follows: TGCGCCAGCAGCCAAGTGCGGACAGATTCAGATACGCAGTATTTT. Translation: CASSQVRTDSDTQYF.